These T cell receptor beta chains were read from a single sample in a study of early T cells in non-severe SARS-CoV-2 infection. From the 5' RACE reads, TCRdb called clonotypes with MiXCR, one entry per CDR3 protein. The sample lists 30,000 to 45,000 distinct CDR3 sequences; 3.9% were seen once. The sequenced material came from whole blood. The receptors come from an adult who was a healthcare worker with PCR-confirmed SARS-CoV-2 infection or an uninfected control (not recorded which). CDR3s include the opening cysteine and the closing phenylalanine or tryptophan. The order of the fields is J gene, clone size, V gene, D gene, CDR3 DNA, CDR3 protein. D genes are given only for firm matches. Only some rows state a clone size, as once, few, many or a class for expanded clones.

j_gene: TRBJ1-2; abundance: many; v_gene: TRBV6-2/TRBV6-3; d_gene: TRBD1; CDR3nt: TGTGCCAGCAGTGAACAGGGGGACTATGGCTACACCTTC; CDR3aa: CASSEQGDYGYTF
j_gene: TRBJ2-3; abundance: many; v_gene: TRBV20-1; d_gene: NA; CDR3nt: TGCAGTGCCCTCTCTGGGGTAGCGGCGAGCACAGATACGCAGTATTTT; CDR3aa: CSALSGVAASTDTQYF
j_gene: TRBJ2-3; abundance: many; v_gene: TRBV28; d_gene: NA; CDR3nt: TGTGCCAGCAAAGTCGGTGACCGCAATACGCAGTATTTT; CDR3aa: CASKVGDRNTQYF
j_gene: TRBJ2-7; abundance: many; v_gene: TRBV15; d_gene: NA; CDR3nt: TGTGCCACCAGCAGAGACCGACACAGCTCCTACGAGCAGTACTTC; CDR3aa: CATSRDRHSSYEQYF
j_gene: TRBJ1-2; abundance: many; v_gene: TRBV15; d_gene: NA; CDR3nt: TGTGCCACCAGCAGAGACCGTACCTATGGCTACACCTTC; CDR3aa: CATSRDRTYGYTF
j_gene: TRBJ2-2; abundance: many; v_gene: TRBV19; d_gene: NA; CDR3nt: TGTGCCAGTAGTTACAGGGCGAACACCGGGGAGCTGTTTTTT; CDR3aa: CASSYRANTGELFF
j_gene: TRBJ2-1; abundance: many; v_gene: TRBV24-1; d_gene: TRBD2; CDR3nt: TGTGCCACCAGTGATCCCACACGGGAGGGCTCCTACAATGAGCAGTTCTTC; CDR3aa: CATSDPTREGSYNEQFF
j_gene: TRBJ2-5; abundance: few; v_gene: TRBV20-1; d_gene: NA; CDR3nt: TGCAGTGCTAGTTCCTTGGAGACCCAGTACTTC; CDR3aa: CSASSLETQYF
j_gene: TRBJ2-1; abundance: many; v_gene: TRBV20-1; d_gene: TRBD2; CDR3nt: TGCAGTGCTAGTCGGGGACTAGCGGGAACCAATGAGCAGTTCTTC; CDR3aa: CSASRGLAGTNEQFF
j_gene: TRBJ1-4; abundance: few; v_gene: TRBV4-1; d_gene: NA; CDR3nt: TGCGCCAGCAGCCAAGCACAGGGCGGGAGTGAAAAACTGTTTTTT; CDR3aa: CASSQAQGGSEKLFF
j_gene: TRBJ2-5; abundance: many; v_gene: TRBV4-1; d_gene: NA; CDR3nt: TGCGCCAGCAGCCAAGACTGGGGGCGACGGACCGCTGGAGAGACCCAGTACTTC; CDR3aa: CASSQDWGRRTAGETQYF
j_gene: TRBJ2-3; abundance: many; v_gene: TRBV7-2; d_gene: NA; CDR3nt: TGTGCCAGCAGCTTAGCGGGAGGCCCAGCGAATACGCAGTATTTT; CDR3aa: CASSLAGGPANTQYF
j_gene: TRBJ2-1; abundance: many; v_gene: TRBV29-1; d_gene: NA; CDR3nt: TGCAGCGTTGTTCTGGGGAATACCTACAATGAGCAGTTCTTC; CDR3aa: CSVVLGNTYNEQFF
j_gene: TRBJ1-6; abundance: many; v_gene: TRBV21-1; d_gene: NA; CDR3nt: TGTGCCAGCAGCACTCACACGGGACCGCCAAGCGTAGATAATTCACCCCTCCACTTT; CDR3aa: CASSTHTGPPSVDNSPLHF
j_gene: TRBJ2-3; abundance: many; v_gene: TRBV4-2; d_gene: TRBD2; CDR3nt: TGTGCCAGCAGCCCCGGACTAGCGGGAATTGGAGATACGCAGTATTTT; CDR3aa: CASSPGLAGIGDTQYF
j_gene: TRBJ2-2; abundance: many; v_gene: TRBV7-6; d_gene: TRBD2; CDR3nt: TGTGCCAGCAGCTTCCTTCTAGCGGGAGGCACCGGGGAGCTGTTTTTT; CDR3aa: CASSFLLAGGTGELFF
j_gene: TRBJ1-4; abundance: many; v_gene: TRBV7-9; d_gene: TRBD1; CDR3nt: TGTGCCAGCAGCCGGACAGGGCACAATGAAAAACTGTTTTTT; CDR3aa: CASSRTGHNEKLFF
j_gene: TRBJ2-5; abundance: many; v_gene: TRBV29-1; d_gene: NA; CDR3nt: TGCAGCGTTGGCAGGGTTACCTCAGAGACCCAGTACTTC; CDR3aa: CSVGRVTSETQYF
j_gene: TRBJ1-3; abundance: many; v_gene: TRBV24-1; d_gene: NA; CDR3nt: TGTGCCCCAACGTGGACCCCTGGAAACACCATATATTTT; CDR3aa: CAPTWTPGNTIYF
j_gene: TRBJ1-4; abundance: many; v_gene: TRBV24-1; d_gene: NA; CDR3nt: TGTGCCACCAGTGATTCGACGGAAGCAACTAATGAAAAACTGTTTTTT; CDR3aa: CATSDSTEATNEKLFF
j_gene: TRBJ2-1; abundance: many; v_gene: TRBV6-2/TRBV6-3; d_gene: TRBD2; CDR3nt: TGTGCCAGCAGTTATCCGGATAGGAAGCGGGAGCAGAACAATGAGCAGTTCTTC; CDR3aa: CASSYPDRKREQNNEQFF
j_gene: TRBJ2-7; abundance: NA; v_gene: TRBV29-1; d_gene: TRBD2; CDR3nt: TGCAGCGTTGAATTGGCTAGCGGGTCCTACGAGCAGTACTTC; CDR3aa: CSVELASGSYEQYF
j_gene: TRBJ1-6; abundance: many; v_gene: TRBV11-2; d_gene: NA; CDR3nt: TGTGCCAGCAGCTTAGTCTTGAATAATTCACCCCTCCACTTT; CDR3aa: CASSLVLNNSPLHF
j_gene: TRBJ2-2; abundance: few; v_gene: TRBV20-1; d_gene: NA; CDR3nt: TGCAGTGCTAGCCCGACCGAGAACACCGGGGAGCTGTTTTTT; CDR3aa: CSASPTENTGELFF
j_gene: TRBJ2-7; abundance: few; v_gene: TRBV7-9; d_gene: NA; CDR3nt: TGTGCCAGCAGCACTCGACAGGTTGAAATATACTTC; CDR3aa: CASSTRQVEIYF
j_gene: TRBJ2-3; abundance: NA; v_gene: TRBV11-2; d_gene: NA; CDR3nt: TGTGCCAGCAGCTACGGAGTCACAGATACGCAGTATTTT; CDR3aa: CASSYGVTDTQYF
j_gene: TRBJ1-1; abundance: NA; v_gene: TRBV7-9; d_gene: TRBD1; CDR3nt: TGTGCCAGCAGCTTAGGTCCACAGGGGCAGAACACTGAAGCTTTCTTT; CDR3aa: CASSLGPQGQNTEAFF
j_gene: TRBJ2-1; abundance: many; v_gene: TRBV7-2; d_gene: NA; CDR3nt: TGTGCCAGCAGCTTTTTCCCCAATGAGCAGTTCTTC; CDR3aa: CASSFFPNEQFF
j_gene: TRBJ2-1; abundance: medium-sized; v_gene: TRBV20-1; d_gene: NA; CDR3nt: TGCAGTGCTAGAGATCTAAGCGGCCAAAACAATGAGCAGTTCTTC; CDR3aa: CSARDLSGQNNEQFF
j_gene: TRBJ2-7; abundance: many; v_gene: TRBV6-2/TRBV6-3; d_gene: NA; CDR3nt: TGTGCCAGCAAAACCGACACTGCCTCCTACGAGCAGTACTTC; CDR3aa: CASKTDTASYEQYF
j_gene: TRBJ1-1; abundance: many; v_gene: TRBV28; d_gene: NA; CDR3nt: TGTGCCAGCAGGGACACACAAAGGGGCACTGAAGCTTTCTTT; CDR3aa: CASRDTQRGTEAFF
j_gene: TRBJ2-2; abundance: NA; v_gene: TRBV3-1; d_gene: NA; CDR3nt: TGTGCCAGCAGCCAAGATTGGTACAACACCGGGGAGCTGTTTTTT; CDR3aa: CASSQDWYNTGELFF
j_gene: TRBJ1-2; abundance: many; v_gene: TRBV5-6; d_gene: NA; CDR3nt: TGTGCCAGCAGCCCGAACAGGTTATCCTTGAACTATGGCTACACCTTC; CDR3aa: CASSPNRLSLNYGYTF
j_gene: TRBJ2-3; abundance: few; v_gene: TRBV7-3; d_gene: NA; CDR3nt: TGTGCCAGCAGGGCAGGGGATACCCACACAGATACGCAGTATTTT; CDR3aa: CASRAGDTHTDTQYF
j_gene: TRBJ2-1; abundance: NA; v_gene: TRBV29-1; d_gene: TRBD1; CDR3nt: TGCAGCGCCTCGGGGACAGGGAATGAGCAGTTCTTC; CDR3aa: CSASGTGNEQFF
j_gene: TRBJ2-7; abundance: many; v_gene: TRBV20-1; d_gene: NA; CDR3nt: TGCAGTGCTAGAGATCAGCAGCGAATAGTCTACGAGCAGTACTTC; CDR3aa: CSARDQQRIVYEQYF
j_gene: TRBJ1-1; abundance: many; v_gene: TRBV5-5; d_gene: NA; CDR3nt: TGTGCCAGCAGCTCTTTTACTTCCGGTTATTCGAACACTGAAGCTTTCTTT; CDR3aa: CASSSFTSGYSNTEAFF
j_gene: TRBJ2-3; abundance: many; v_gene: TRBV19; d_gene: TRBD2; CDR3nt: TGTGCCAGTCGTTTGACTAGCGGGAGTTCAGATACGCAGTATTTT; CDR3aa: CASRLTSGSSDTQYF